Below are 21 T cell receptor beta chains sequenced from a single sample in a study of cytomegalovirus exposure and HLA in healthy donors. In the PCR, 60 Vbeta and 13 Jbeta primers were used. Here immunoSEQ multiplex PCR was the method, and the copy in TCRdb shows in-frame clones only, minus some. The table includes about 150,000 clones, roughly 79% detected once. The specimen sequenced was PBMCs. The receptors shown here come from a male donor in good health and CMV-seronegative.

This clone appeared a single time. This likely comes from a read error, as the CDR3 has no conserved phenylalanine or tryptophan at its end. J is TRBJ1-2 and V is TRBV30; TRBD1 agrees at 10 bases. Looked up from germline, CDR1 is GTSNPN and CDR2 is SVGIG (reference sequence). CDR3 length: 14 amino acids. After removal of 7 bases from V and 0 bases from J, the junction contained 5 bases not matched to a gene. CDR3 coding DNA: TGTGCCTTCTCCGGGACAGGGGCTAACTATGGCTACACCTCC. Translating it yields CAFSGTGANYGYTS.

This clone was seen a few times. V usage is TRBV27 and J usage is TRBJ2-5, with D uncertain. Germline V gene data show CDR1 as MNHEY and CDR2 as SMNVEV (reference sequence). Trimming left V 3 bases short and J 2 bases short, with 7 bases between. CDR3 size: 13 residues. The CDR3 DNA follows: TGTGCCAGCAGTTTTCGGTGGCAAGAGACCCAGTACTTC. Protein sequence: CASSFRWQETQYF.

This chain links TRBV27 with TRBJ2-7; 10 positions match TRBD2. V shed 2 bases and J 0 bases; nucleotides not matched to a gene: 4. The CDR3 is 16 residues long. The V gene's germline CDR1 is MNHEY and CDR2 SMNVEV (reference sequence). The CDR3 is CASSLTSGDLSYEQYF. CDR3 sequence (DNA): TGTGCCAGCAGTTTAACTAGCGGGGACCTCTCCTACGAGCAGTACTTC.

This clone came up a few times. V is TRBV11-3 and J is TRBJ2-7; 8 bases line up with TRBD1. The CDR3 is 16 amino acids. CDR1 and CDR2 (germline): SGHNT, YENEEA. With V trimmed by 0 bases and J by 3 bases, 7 bases remained unmatched. In DNA, the CDR3 is TGTGCCAGCAGCTTAGACGTGGGGACAGGAGTCTACGAGCAGTACTTC. Its protein product is CASSLDVGTGVYEQYF. Together with reference TRBV11-3 and TRBJ2-7, the CDR3 gives the full variable domain: EAGVVQSPRYKIIEKKQPVAFWCNPISGHNTLYWYLQNLGQGPELLIRYENEEAVDDSQLPKDRFSAERLKGVDSTLKIQPAELGDSAVYLCASSLDVGTGVYEQYFGPGTRLTVT.

The chain recombines TRBV15 with TRBJ1-5; no firm D call. Germline V lookup: CDR1 LNHNV, CDR2 YYDKDF (reference sequence). V was pared by 3 bases and J by 7 bases, with 13 bases between. The CDR3 loop spans 14 amino acids. The CDR3 region has the DNA TGTGCCACCAGCAGTGGGAGGGTCGACCAGCCCCAGCATTTT. Its protein product is CATSSGRVDQPQHF. Drawing the rest from reference TRBV15 and TRBJ1-5, the complete variable domain is DAMVIQNPRYQVTQFGKPVTLSCSQTLNHNVMYWYQQKSSQAPKLLFHYYDKDFNNEADTPDNFQSRRPNTSFCFLDIRSPGLGDTAMYLCATSSGRVDQPQHFGDGTRLSIL.

The CDR3 is CGVRRGGPGTGELFF. In nucleotides, the CDR3 is TGCGGAGTGAGACGCGGGGGGCCAGGCACCGGGGAGCTGTTTTTT. The chain uses TRBV29-1 and TRBJ2-2; 8 bases map to TRBD2. The CDR3 sequence is 15 residues long. CDR1 and CDR2 from the germline V gene are SQVTM and ANQGSEA.

The chain has TRBV29-1 and TRBJ2-5; the match to TRBD2 covers 7 bases. This CDR3 is built from 14 residues. Per the germline V gene, CDR1 is SQVTM and CDR2 is ANQGSEA. V shed 6 bases and J 3 bases; nucleotides not matched to a gene: 10. CDR3 coding DNA: TGCAGCGTATCCCCGCCGAGCGGGAAAGAGACCCAGTACTTC. Protein sequence: CSVSPPSGKETQYF.

The chain uses TRBV6-5 and TRBJ2-5; 10 positions match TRBD1. V dropped 6 bases and J dropped 11; count of bases not matched to a gene: 9. Germline CDR1 and CDR2: MNHEY and SVGAGI. The CDR3 is 13 residues long. The CDR3 DNA reads TGTGCCAGCAGCGCGGACAGGGGGAGGGAGCAGTACTTC. It specifies CASSADRGREQYF.

This sequence joins TRBV10-3 and TRBJ2-4; 8 bases agree with TRBD2. Germline CDR1 ENHRY, CDR2 SYGVKD. This CDR3 has 16 residues. The J segment lost 0 bases and the V segment lost 6 bases, leaving 7 bases of the junction unmatched. The CDR3 coding sequence is TGTGCCATCAGCCATAGCGGGGCATTAGCCAAAAACATTCAGTACTTC. Translated, it gives CAISHSGALAKNIQYF.

This chain connects TRBV5-6 to TRBJ2-1; a possible D gene is TRBD2 (6 bases). With 4 bases removed from V and 0 bases from J, the gap between germline ends came to 11 bases. Germline V gene sequence: CDR1 SGHDT, CDR2 YYEEEE. The CDR3 spans 15 residues. CDR3 sequence reads: CASSRQTSSYNEQFF. DNA for the CDR3: TGTGCCAGCAGCCGCCAGACTAGCTCCTACAATGAGCAGTTCTTC.

This chain uses TRBV5-1 with TRBJ2-1; 13 bases align to TRBD2. CDR1 is SGHRS and CDR2 is YFSETQ in the germline V gene. The V segment lost 6 bases and the J segment 2 bases; nucleotides outside the gene matches: 8. This CDR3 has 17 residues. CDR3 sequence (DNA): TGCGCCAGCACCCCACCCGGACTAGCGGGGGCCTACAATGAGCAGTTCTTC. Its translation is CASTPPGLAGAYNEQFF.

V and J are TRBV27 and TRBJ2-7, with 7 bases lining up with TRBD1. The CDR3 has 15 residues. Trimming cost V 2 bases and J 0 bases; bases outside gene matches: 4. Germline CDR1 and CDR2: MNHEY and SMNVEV (reference sequence). The DNA of the CDR3 is TGTGCCAGCAGTTTAAAGGGACAGAGCTCCTACGAGCAGTACTTC. It specifies CASSLKGQSSYEQYF.

V gene TRBV19 combines with J gene TRBJ2-5; possible D gene TRBD1, 5 bases. CDR3 length equals 15 residues. Deletions cut 6 bases from V and 0 bases from J, with 14 bases between. Per the germline V gene, CDR1 is LNHDA and CDR2 is SQIVND (reference sequence). CDR3 in DNA: TGTGCCAGTAGCGGACAAGAGAGCTACCAAGAGACCCAGTACTTC. It encodes CASSGQESYQETQYF.

The gene calls are TRBV7-2 and TRBJ2-7; D gene ambiguous. Germline lookup yields CDR1 SGHTA and CDR2 FQGNSA. V lost 11 bases and J lost 3, with 11 bases in between. This CDR3 region has 11 residues. The CDR3 DNA reads TGTGCCGTCGGCGGTTACTACGAGCAGTACTTC. This sequence encodes CAVGGYYEQYF. Complete variable domain (other parts from reference TRBV7-2 and TRBJ2-7): GAGVSQSPSNKVTEKGKDVELRCDPISGHTALYWYRQSLGQGLEFLIYFQGNSAPDKSGLPSDRFSAERTGGSVSTLTIQRTQQEDSAVYLCAVGGYYEQYFGPGTRLTVT.

CDR3 in amino acids: CASSFRGFSADTQYF. CDR3 bases: TGTGCCAGCAGTTTCAGGGGTTTCTCGGCAGATACGCAGTATTTT. V gene TRBV6-5 combines with J gene TRBJ2-3, with D possibly being TRBD1 (6 bases). CDR3 size: 15 residues. Germline V gene lookup returns CDR1 MNHEY and CDR2 SVGAGI. V dropped 4 bases and J dropped 4 bases, with 15 bases sitting between them.

This sequence joins TRBV7-2 and TRBJ2-1; 11 nucleotides match TRBD1. From germline, CDR1 is SGHTA and CDR2 FQGNSA. J was trimmed by 8 bases and V by 3 bases; bases with no gene match: 6. The length of the CDR3 is 15 residues. As DNA, the CDR3 is TGTGCCAGCAGCTTGGGACAGGGGGGAGGAGATGAGCAGTTCTTC. It translates to CASSLGQGGGDEQFF. The full variable domain, with the rest looked up from reference TRBV7-2 and TRBJ2-1, is GAGVSQSPSNKVTEKGKDVELRCDPISGHTALYWYRQSLGQGLEFLIYFQGNSAPDKSGLPSDRFSAERTGGSVSTLTIQRTQQEDSAVYLCASSLGQGGGDEQFFGPGTRLTVL.

Notes on this clone: The junction and the germline gene differ at one end; a read error may be behind it. J is TRBJ2-3 and V is TRBV7-9; unclear D gene. The germline CDR1 and CDR2 sequences are SEHNR and FQNEAQ (reference sequence). This CDR3 has 13 residues. The CDR3 DNA follows: TGTTCCAGCAGGCCCACCCCAGGTAGTGCGCAGTATTTT. It encodes CSSRPTPGSAQYF. The variable domain in full, completed from reference TRBV7-9 and TRBJ2-3, reads DTGVSQNPRHKITKRGQNVTFRCDPISEHNRLYWYRQTLGQGPEFLTYFQNEAQLEKSRLLSDRFSAERPKGSFSTLEIQRTEQGDSAMYLCSSRPTPGSAQYFGPGTRLTVL.

The rearrangement joins TRBV19 to TRBJ2-1, with 10 bases identical to TRBD2. V gave up 11 bases and J gave up 4 bases; unmatched junction bases: 11. This CDR3 spans 15 amino acids. CDR1 is LNHDA and CDR2 is SQIVND in the germline V gene (reference sequence). CDR3 in amino acids: CAGPTGTSDYNEQFF. CDR3 bases: TGTGCCGGTCCGACCGGGACTAGCGATTACAATGAGCAGTTCTTC.

This clone was counted a few times. This chain uses TRBV25-1 with TRBJ1-2; unclear D gene. Per germline, CDR1 MGHDK and CDR2 SYGVNS. The V and J ends lost 1 base and 3 bases respectively, with 12 bases between them. The CDR3 is 15 amino acids. The CDR3 sequence: CASSESGRSHYGYTF. Written as DNA, the CDR3 is TGTGCCAGCAGTGAATCCGGGAGAAGCCACTATGGCTACACCTTC.

The chain employs TRBV5-1 and TRBJ2-1; TRBD2 agrees at 11 bases. The trim removed 2 bases at V and 8 bases at J, leaving 9 bases unmatched. The CDR3 covers 16 residues. Looked up from germline, CDR1 is SGHRS and CDR2 is YFSETQ. CDR3 in amino acids: CASSLLPSGGNDEQFF. The CDR3 DNA sequence: TGCGCCAGCAGCTTACTTCCTAGCGGGGGGAATGATGAGCAGTTCTTC.

This clone was detected a few times. The V call is TRBV11-3, the J call TRBJ2-2, with D perhaps TRBD1 (6 bases). The CDR3 has 14 residues. Germline V gene lookup returns CDR1 SGHNT and CDR2 YENEEA. With 1 base removed from V and 6 bases from J, the gap between germline ends came to 9 bases. In DNA form, the CDR3 reads TGTGCCAGCAGCTTAGTAACAGGGCCCGGGGAGCTGTTTTTT. This codes for CASSLVTGPGELFF.